The clone carrying this T cell receptor beta chain was detected only a few times. The data are from a study of spatial heterogeneity in lung cancer. On the study more broadly: A unique TCR and UMI combination showed up more than ten times in raw reads, on average.

TCRdb re-analysed the 5' RACE reads in MiXCR, keeping a single row per CDR3 protein. The table includes roughly 79,000 distinct CDR3 sequences, around 7.8% detected once. Noted time point: sample taken at primary tumor resection. The clonotype originates from a male donor with early-stage non-small cell lung cancer. Sequencing used PBMCs, obtained at surgery.

CDR3 nucleotides: TGTGCCAGCAGTCAGGGCGCGGGAGACACAGATACGCAGTATTTT. Amino acids: CASSQGAGDTDTQYF. The chain couples TRBV27 to TRBJ2-3; 7 bases are a match to TRBD2. Germline CDR1 reads MNHEY; CDR2 reads SMNVEV (reference sequence). With 5 bases clipped from V and 2 bases from J, the junction kept 7 bases outside the gene matches. The CDR3 has 15 residues.